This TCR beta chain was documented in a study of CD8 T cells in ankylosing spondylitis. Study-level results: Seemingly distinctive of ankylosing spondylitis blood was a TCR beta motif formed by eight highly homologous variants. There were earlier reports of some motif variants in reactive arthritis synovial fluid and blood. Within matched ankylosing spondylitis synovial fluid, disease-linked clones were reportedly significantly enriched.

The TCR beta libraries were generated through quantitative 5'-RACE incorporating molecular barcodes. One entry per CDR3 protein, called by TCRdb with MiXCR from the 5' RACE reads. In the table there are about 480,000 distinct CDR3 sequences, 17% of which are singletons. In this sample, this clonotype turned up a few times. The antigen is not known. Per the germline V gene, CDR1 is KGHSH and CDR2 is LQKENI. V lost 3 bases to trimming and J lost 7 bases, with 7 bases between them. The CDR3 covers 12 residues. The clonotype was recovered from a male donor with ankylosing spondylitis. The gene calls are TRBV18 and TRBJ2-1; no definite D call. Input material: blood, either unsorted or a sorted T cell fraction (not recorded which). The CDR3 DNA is TGTGCCAGCTCACCGATCGGGAATGAGCAGTTCTTC. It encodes CASSPIGNEQFF.